This TCR beta chain was retrieved from a study of shared clonotypes between healthy human individuals. Here immunoSEQ multiplex PCR was the method, and the copy in TCRdb shows in-frame clones only, minus some. The table includes around 1.1 million clones, 70% to 80% detected once. Germline V CDR1 and CDR2: LGHNA, YNFKEQ. V was clipped by 5 bases and J by 0 bases, with 14 bases between them. The CDR3 runs to 16 residues. Healthy HIV-negative adults with no recent acute infections or vaccinations were recruited as donors. The sequence derives from a man younger than 35 in good health. Some clones in this sample may be carry-over from other donors' samples. This chain uses TRBV4-2 with TRBJ2-1; maybe TRBD2 (6 bases). The sample taken for sequencing was memory CD4+ T cells from PBMCs. As to subset: CD45RA-negative fraction. For the CDR3, the DNA is TGTGCCAGCAGCGACCCTCTAGCGAGCTCCTACAATGAGCAGTTCTTC. Translation: CASSDPLASSYNEQFF.